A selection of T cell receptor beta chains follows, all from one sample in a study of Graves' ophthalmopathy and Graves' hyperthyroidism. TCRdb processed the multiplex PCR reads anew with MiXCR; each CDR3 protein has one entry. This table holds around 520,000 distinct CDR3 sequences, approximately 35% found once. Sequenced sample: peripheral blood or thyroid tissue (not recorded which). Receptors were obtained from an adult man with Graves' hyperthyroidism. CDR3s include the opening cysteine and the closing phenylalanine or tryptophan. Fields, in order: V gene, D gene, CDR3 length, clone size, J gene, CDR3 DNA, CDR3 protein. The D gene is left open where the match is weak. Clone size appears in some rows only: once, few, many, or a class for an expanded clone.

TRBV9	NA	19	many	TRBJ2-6	TGTGCCAGCAGCGTAGTCGGGCAGGGGCTTCCCTCTGGGGCCAACGTCCTGACTTTC	CASSVVGQGLPSGANVLTF
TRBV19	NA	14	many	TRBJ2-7	TGTGCCAGTAGCGGTGTAGATCTCTCCTACGAGCAGTACTTC	CASSGVDLSYEQYF
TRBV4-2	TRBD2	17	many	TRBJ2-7	TGTGCCAGCAGCCAAGATTCCCTAGCGGGCAACTCCTACGAGCAGTACTTC	CASSQDSLAGNSYEQYF
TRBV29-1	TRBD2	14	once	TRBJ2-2	TGCAGCATAGGACTAGCGGGAGGCACCGGGGAGCTGTTTTTT	CSIGLAGGTGELFF
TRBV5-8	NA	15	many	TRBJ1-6	TGTGCCAGCAGCTGGACCCGGGACTACAATTCACCCCTCCACTTT	CASSWTRDYNSPLHF
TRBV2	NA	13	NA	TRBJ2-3	TGTGCCAGCAGTGAAAGGCAGGGTACCACGCAGTATTTT	CASSERQGTTQYF
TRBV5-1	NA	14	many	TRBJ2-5	TGCGCCAGCAGCTTTGTGGCAGACCAAGAGACCCAGTACTTC	CASSFVADQETQYF
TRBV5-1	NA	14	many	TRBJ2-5	TGCGCCAGCAGCGTAACGGGGGGCCGGGAGACCCAGTACTTC	CASSVTGGRETQYF
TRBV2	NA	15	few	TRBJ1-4	TGTGCCAGCAGTGAAGGGACCAAGGGGCCCGAAAAACTGTTTTTT	CASSEGTKGPEKLFF
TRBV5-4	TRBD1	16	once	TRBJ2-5	TGTGCCAGCAGCTTTGGGGCAGGGGGCACAGGAGAGACCCAGTACTTC	CASSFGAGGTGETQYF
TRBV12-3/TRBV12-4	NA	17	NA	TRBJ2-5	TGTGCCAGCAGCTCTCTTTATGCCAGGGGCGGACAAGAGACCCAGTACTTC	CASSSLYARGGQETQYF
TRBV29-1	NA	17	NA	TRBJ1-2	TGCAGCGTCGGGCACGGACGCAGCACGGGTGGGAACTATGGCTACACCTTC	CSVGHGRSTGGNYGYTF
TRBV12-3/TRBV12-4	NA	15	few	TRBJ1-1	TGTGCCAGCAGTTGGGGGGGGAGCCGATCCACTGAAGCTTTCTTT	CASSWGGSRSTEAFF
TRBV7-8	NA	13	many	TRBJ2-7	TGTGCCAGCGCCCACGGGGCAGCCAACGAGCAGTACTTC	CASAHGAANEQYF
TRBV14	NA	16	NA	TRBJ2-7	TGTGCCAGCAGCTTTCACACCGGGACTGGCACCTACGAGCAGTACTTC	CASSFHTGTGTYEQYF
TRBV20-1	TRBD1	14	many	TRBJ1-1	TGCAGTGCTAGTCGGACAGGGAAATCCACTGAAGCTTTCTTT	CSASRTGKSTEAFF
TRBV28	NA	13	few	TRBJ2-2	TGTGCCAGCACGGGCGGAACTACCGGGGAGCTGTTTTTT	CASTGGTTGELFF
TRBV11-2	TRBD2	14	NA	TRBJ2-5	TGTGCCAGCAGCCCGGCGTGGGGGGGAGATACGCAGTACTTC	CASSPAWGGDTQYF
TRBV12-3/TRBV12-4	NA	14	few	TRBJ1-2	TGTGCCAGCATGGGGGCCAGCAACGACTATGGCTACACCTTC	CASMGASNDYGYTF
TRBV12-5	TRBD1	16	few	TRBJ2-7	TGTGCTAGTGGTTTGGTACTGACAGGGGGTACTTACGAGCAGTACTTC	CASGLVLTGGTYEQYF
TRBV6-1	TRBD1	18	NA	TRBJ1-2	TGTGCCAGCAGTGAAACTGAAAGGGGGGCGCCGGGGGACAGTGGCTACACCTTC	CASSETERGAPGDSGYTF
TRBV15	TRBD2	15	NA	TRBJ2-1	TGTGCCACCAGCGAAACTAGCGGGATCTACAATGAGCAGTTCTTC	CATSETSGIYNEQFF
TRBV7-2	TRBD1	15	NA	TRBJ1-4	TGTGCCAGCAGCTTCACCGGGACAGAAGGGGTAAAACTGGTTTTT	CASSFTGTEGVKLVF
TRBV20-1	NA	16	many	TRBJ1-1	TGCAGTGCTAGAGATATGGCGGCTGGTAGTAACACTGAAGCTTTCTTT	CSARDMAAGSNTEAFF
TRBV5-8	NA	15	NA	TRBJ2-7	TGTGCCAGCAGCTTCGGAGGGTCCGGCTCCTACGAGCAGTACTTC	CASSFGGSGSYEQYF
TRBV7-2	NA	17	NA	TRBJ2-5	TGCGCCAGCAACTCCTATAACCCCTACCTCTTGGGGGAGACCCAGTACTTC	CASNSYNPYLLGETQYF
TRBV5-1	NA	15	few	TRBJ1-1	TGCGCCAGCAGCTTCGGTGGCTCCCTTAACACTGAAGCTTTCTTT	CASSFGGSLNTEAFF
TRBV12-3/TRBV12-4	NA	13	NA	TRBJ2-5	TGTGCCAGCAGCAGCGGACAGATGGAGACCCAGTACTTC	CASSSGQMETQYF
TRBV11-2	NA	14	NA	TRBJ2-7	TGTGTCAGCAGCTTATTCGAGGGGTCCTACGAGCAGTACTTC	CVSSLFEGSYEQYF
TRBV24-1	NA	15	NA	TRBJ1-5	TGTGCCACCAGTGACCGAGGACAAAGCAATCAGCCCCAGCATTTT	CATSDRGQSNQPQHF
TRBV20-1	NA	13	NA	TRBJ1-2	TGCAGTGCTAGGGGCAGGGTGTCCTATGGCTACACCTTC	CSARGRVSYGYTF
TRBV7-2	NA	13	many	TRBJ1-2	TGTGCCAGCAGCTCCGATCTCGGTGGAGGCTACACCTTC	CASSSDLGGGYTF
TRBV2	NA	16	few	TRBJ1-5	TGTGCCAGCAGTTTACCGGACCCACATGGGAATCAGCCCCAGCATTTT	CASSLPDPHGNQPQHF
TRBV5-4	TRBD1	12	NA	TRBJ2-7	TGTGCCAGCAGCTTCACAGGGGCCGAGCAGTACTTC	CASSFTGAEQYF
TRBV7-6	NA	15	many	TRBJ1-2	TGTGCCAGCAGCCCATACGGGTTTCGGGACTATGGCTACACCTTC	CASSPYGFRDYGYTF
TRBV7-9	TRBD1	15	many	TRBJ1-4	TGTGCCAGCAGCTTAGTGGCCAGGGGGCCTGAAAAACTGTTTTTT	CASSLVARGPEKLFF
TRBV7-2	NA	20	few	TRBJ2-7	TGTGCCAGCAGCTTAAAAGGGCCAGGGAAACAGAGCCATTTCAACTACGAGCAGTACTTC	CASSLKGPGKQSHFNYEQYF
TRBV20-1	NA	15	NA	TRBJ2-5	TGCAGTGCTGGAACGGACCCGGGAAGTCAAGAGACCCAGTACTTC	CSAGTDPGSQETQYF
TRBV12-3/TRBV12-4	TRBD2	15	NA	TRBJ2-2	TGTGCCAGCAGTTTTGGAGCGGGGGTGGCCGGGGAGCTGTTTTTT	CASSFGAGVAGELFF
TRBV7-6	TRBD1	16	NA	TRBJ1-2	TGTGCCAGCAGCCCCGGACAGGGGATAAGCTGCGATGGCTACACCTTC	CASSPGQGISCDGYTF
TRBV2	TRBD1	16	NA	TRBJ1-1	TGTGCCAGCAGGGAAGGAGGGACAGTCAGGAACACTGAAGCTTTCTTT	CASREGGTVRNTEAFF
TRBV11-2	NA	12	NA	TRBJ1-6	TGTGCCAGCAGCGGCGCGGCGGCACCCCTCCACTTT	CASSGAAAPLHF
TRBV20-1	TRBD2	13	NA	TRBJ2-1	TGCAGTGCTAGACTTCCTAGCGGGGGTGAGCAGTTCTTC	CSARLPSGGEQFF
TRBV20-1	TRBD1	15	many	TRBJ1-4	TGCAGTGCTAGAGATCACAGGGGTTTTCTCGAAAAACTGTTTTTT	CSARDHRGFLEKLFF
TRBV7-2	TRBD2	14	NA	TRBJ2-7	TGTGCCAGCAGCTTACAGGGAGGGACCTACGAGCAGTACTTC	CASSLQGGTYEQYF
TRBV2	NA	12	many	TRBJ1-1	TGTGCCACCCTGGGAGGCCGGTCGAGGGCTTTCTTT	CATLGGRSRAFF
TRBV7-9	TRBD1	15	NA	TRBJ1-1	TGTGCCAGCGGCGTAGTGGACAGGGGGGATACTGAAGCCTTCTTT	CASGVVDRGDTEAFF
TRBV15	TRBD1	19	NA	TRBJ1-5	TGTGCCACCAGCAACGAGCTCGGGACAGGAGATAATAGCAATCAGCCCCAGCATTTT	CATSNELGTGDNSNQPQHF
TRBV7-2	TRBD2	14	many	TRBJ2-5	TGTGCCAGCAGCTTAGCTAGCGGGACGGAGACCCAGTACTTC	CASSLASGTETQYF
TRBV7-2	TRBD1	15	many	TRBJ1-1	TGTGCCAGCAGCTTCTACAGGGGGCTGGGCACTGAAGCTTTCTTT	CASSFYRGLGTEAFF
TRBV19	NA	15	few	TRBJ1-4	TGTGCCAGTAGTATCGGCGCCAGGACTAATGAAAAACTGTTTTTT	CASSIGARTNEKLFF
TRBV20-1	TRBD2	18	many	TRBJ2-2	TGCAGTGCTAGTAAAGTCGGGACTAGAGCGATAATCACCGGGGAGCTGTTTTTT	CSASKVGTRAIITGELFF
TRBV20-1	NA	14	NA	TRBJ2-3	TGCAGTGCTAGGGCAGGGGCCCACACAGATACGCAGTATTTT	CSARAGAHTDTQYF
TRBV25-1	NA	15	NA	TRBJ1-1	TGTGCCAGCAGCCATCGGGGGGCCCTGAACACTGAAGCTTTCTTT	CASSHRGALNTEAFF
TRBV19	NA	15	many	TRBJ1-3	TGTGCCAGTACCCCTTACAGCATCTCTGGAAACACCATATATTTT	CASTPYSISGNTIYF
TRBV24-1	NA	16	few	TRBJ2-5	TGTGCCACCAGTGATTGGCTACGGGGGAATGAGGAGACCCAGTACTTC	CATSDWLRGNEETQYF
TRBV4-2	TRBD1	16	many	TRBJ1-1	TGTGCCATCAGTACCGGCGAGGGGCAGGGGGCTACTGAAGCTTTCTTT	CAISTGEGQGATEAFF
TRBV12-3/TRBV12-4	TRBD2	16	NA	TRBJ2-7	TGTGCCAGCAGTTTAGAGTCTAGCGGGAGGGCCTACGAGCAGTACTTC	CASSLESSGRAYEQYF
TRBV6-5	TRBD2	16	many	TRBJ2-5	TGTGCCAGCAGTTACTCGCCTAGCGGGAGGCTAGAGACCCAGTACTTC	CASSYSPSGRLETQYF